The next 24 T cell receptor beta chains were all read from a single sample in a study of T cell clonotyping in hematopoietic cell transplantation. Libraries were prepared by immunoSEQ multiplex PCR; TCRdb keeps only in-frame clonotypes and omits some of them. The data show about 4,500 clones, about 85% seen once. The source was peripheral blood mononuclear cells, collected 180 days after allogeneic stem cell transplant. These receptors were collected from a male patient over 55 who had an allogeneic stem cell transplant from an unrelated donor, so T cells may come from the graft donor. Some clones in this sample may be carry-over from other donors' samples.

V usage is TRBV5-6 and J usage is TRBJ2-7; 9 bases agree with TRBD1. The junction had 5 bases not matched to a gene; V was cut back by 0 bases and J by 4 bases. The CDR3 is 15 residues long. CDR1 and CDR2 from the germline V gene are SGHDT and YYEEEE. The DNA for the CDR3 is TGTGCCAGCAGCTTGGTGGACAGGGGAGCATACGAGCAGTACTTC. Its translation: CASSLVDRGAYEQYF.

The rearrangement uses TRBV19 and TRBJ2-7; TRBD2 aligns across 8 bases. V lost 7 bases and J lost 3; bases outside the gene matches: 5. This CDR3 is built from 13 residues. CDR1 is LNHDA, CDR2 SQIVND, per germline (reference sequence). The CDR3, as DNA: TGTGCCAGTATAGGGAGCGGGAGCTACGAGCAGTACTTC. Its protein product is CASIGSGSYEQYF. Full variable domain (rest looked up from reference TRBV19 and TRBJ2-7): DGGITQSPKYLFRKEGQNVTLSCEQNLNHDAMYWYRQDPGQGLRLIYYSQIVNDFQKGDIAEGYSVSREKKESFPLTVTSAQKNPTAFYLCASIGSGSYEQYFGPGTRLTVT.

The V call is TRBV20-1, the J call TRBJ1-1, with D possibly being TRBD1 (5 bases). Germline V gives CDR1 DFQATT, CDR2 SNEGSKA (reference sequence). V was cut by 5 bases and J by 7 bases, with 11 bases left in between. This CDR3 spans 11 amino acids. This CDR3 is CSALSGLEAFF. The CDR3 nucleotides read TGCAGTGCTCTCTCAGGGCTTGAAGCTTTCTTT.

The gene calls are TRBV6-4 and TRBJ1-6, with TRBD1 matching 8 bases. Trimming at V came to 8 bases and at J to 7 bases, leaving 7 bases not matched to a gene. Germline V gives CDR1 MRHNA, CDR2 SNTAGT. This CDR3 spans 14 amino acids. This CDR3 is CASAKTGDNSPLHF. For the CDR3, the DNA is TGTGCCAGCGCAAAGACAGGGGACAATTCACCCCTCCACTTT.

The J gene is TRBJ2-1, the V gene TRBV7-2; 14 positions agree with TRBD2. This CDR3 has 17 amino acids. The junction had 11 bases not matched to a gene; V was cut back by 5 bases and J by 8 bases. CDR1 is SGHTA, CDR2 FQGNSA, per germline. Here the CDR3 DNA reads TGTGCCAGCAGCCCCCGACTAGCGGGGGGGCGGGGCGATGAGCAGTTCTTC. Translating gives CASSPRLAGGRGDEQFF.

The genes are TRBV6-5 and TRBJ1-5, with 9 bases identical to TRBD1. Germline CDR1 is MNHEY and CDR2 is SVGAGI. This CDR3 comprises 14 residues. V lost 6 bases to trimming and J lost 6 bases; unmatched junction nucleotides: 6. The CDR3: CASRASGQGQPQHF. The CDR3 region has the DNA TGTGCCAGCAGAGCCTCGGGACAGGGTCAGCCCCAGCATTTT.

The rearrangement uses TRBV28 and TRBJ1-1; D is possibly TRBD1 (5 bases). The CDR3 runs 16 residues. V dropped 6 bases and J dropped 0 bases, with 17 bases sitting between them. Germline CDR1 MDHEN, CDR2 SYDVKM. CDR3 DNA sequence: TGTGCCAGCAGCATAGGCCCAGGCAGGGTGAACACTGAAGCTTTCTTT. Translating gives CASSIGPGRVNTEAFF.

This clone has just one count. This chain links TRBV10-3 with TRBJ1-6; D possibly corresponds to TRBD1 (5 bases). The CDR3 runs to 18 residues. The germline V gene encodes CDR1 ENHRY and CDR2 SYGVKD. V was trimmed by 0 bases and J by 2 bases, leaving 14 bases between them. The CDR3 DNA sequence: TGTGCCATCAGTGAGTCGATTGGGGGAGGCACCTATAATTCACCCCTCCACTTT. Its protein is CAISESIGGGTYNSPLHF.

The V and J genes are TRBV19 and TRBJ1-5; 7 positions match TRBD1. Germline trimming cut 8 bases from V and 4 bases from J; bases unmatched to any gene: 11. The CDR3 consists of 15 residues. CDR1 is LNHDA and CDR2 is SQIVND in the germline V gene (reference sequence). The CDR3 protein is CASEQGLTVNQPQHF. CDR3 DNA: TGTGCCAGTGAACAGGGGTTAACGGTTAATCAGCCCCAGCATTTT. The whole variable domain, filled in from reference TRBV19 and TRBJ1-5, reads DGGITQSPKYLFRKEGQNVTLSCEQNLNHDAMYWYRQDPGQGLRLIYYSQIVNDFQKGDIAEGYSVSREKKESFPLTVTSAQKNPTAFYLCASEQGLTVNQPQHFGDGTRLSIL.

The chain couples TRBV7-9 to TRBJ1-6, with 9 bases that match TRBD1. The J segment lost 5 bases and the V segment lost 1 base, leaving 6 bases of the junction unmatched. Germline V lookup: CDR1 SEHNR, CDR2 FQNEAQ (reference sequence). This CDR3 is 17 amino acids long. In DNA, the CDR3 is TGTGCCAGCAGCTTAGTGGGACAGGGATCCAATAATTCACCCCTCCACTTT. Protein: CASSLVGQGSNNSPLHF.

This sequence joins TRBV2 and TRBJ2-1; D is unresolved. This CDR3 comprises 11 residues. Looked up from germline, CDR1 is SNHLY and CDR2 is FYNNEI. The V end lost 5 bases, the J end lost 4 bases, and 3 bases lay between the germline ends. The DNA for the CDR3 is TGTGCCAGCAGTCAGTACAATGAGCAGTTCTTC. Translated, it gives CASSQYNEQFF.

This clone has more than one count but fewer than ten. The sample carries other DNA sequences with the same CDR3. The rearrangement joins TRBV7-2 to TRBJ1-2; no definite D call. The CDR3 spans 13 residues. The V and J ends lost 0 bases and 7 bases respectively, with 9 bases between them. Germline V gene data show CDR1 as SGHTA and CDR2 as FQGNSA. CDR3 DNA: TGTGCCAGCAGCTTAGCTTTACCCCCTGGCTACACCTTC. It specifies CASSLALPPGYTF.

In DNA form, the CDR3 reads TGTGCCAGCTCACCATACTCCCAGAGTTACATGAACACTGAAGCTTTCTTT. Protein: CASSPYSQSYMNTEAFF. The gene calls are TRBV18 and TRBJ1-1; D is unclear. V was shortened by 2 bases and J by 0 bases, with 16 bases between the two germline ends. This CDR3 has 17 amino acids. Per the germline V gene, CDR1 is KGHSH and CDR2 is LQKENI.

The sample holds a few counts of this clone. This chain links TRBV7-9 with TRBJ2-3; 13 nucleotides agree with TRBD2. The CDR3 is 17 amino acids. Trimming removed 5 bases from V and 2 bases from J; junction bases left unmatched: 7. Per the germline V gene, CDR1 is SEHNR and CDR2 is FQNEAQ (reference sequence). In DNA form, the CDR3 reads TGTGCCAGCAGCCCAGGACTAGCGGGGGCCCTCACAGATACGCAGTATTTT. Protein product: CASSPGLAGALTDTQYF.

The chain joins TRBV5-3 to TRBJ1-2; unclear D gene. TRBV5-3 is an open reading frame whose function is uncertain. V lost 0 bases to trimming and J lost 4 bases, with 19 bases between them. CDR3 length: 17 amino acids. The CDR3 loop reads CARSLALSRPAPYGYTF. CDR3 coding DNA: TGTGCCAGAAGCTTGGCTCTATCTCGTCCTGCCCCCTATGGCTACACCTTC.

The chain couples TRBV6-6 to TRBJ2-1; D remains ambiguous. The V gene's germline CDR1 is MNHNY and CDR2 SVGAGI (reference sequence). The CDR3 loop spans 15 amino acids. Trimming removed 5 bases from V and 6 bases from J, with 17 bases in between. For the CDR3, the DNA is TGTGCCAGCAGTCCCGGCACCACCCGATCCAATGAGCAGTTCTTC. Amino acids: CASSPGTTRSNEQFF.

The V gene is TRBV10-1, the J gene TRBJ2-7, with 8 bases identical to TRBD1. CDR1 is WNHNN and CDR2 is SYGVQD in the germline V gene (reference sequence). The trim removed 7 bases at V and 2 bases at J, leaving 16 bases unmatched. The CDR3 consists of 17 residues. CDR3 region: CASKPYSQGVPPYEQYF. The CDR3, as DNA: TGCGCCAGCAAACCCTATTCACAGGGGGTACCCCCCTACGAGCAGTACTTC.

The J gene is TRBJ1-1, the V gene TRBV29-1; TRBD1 might be the D (5 bases). The CDR3 is 14 amino acids. The V end was cut by 8 bases, the J end by 5 bases, with 21 bases between. Germline V gives CDR1 SQVTM, CDR2 ANQGSEA. The CDR3, as DNA: TGCAGCACCCGACAGCAAGCCCTGGGGACTGAAGCTTTCTTT. This gives the protein CSTRQQALGTEAFF.

The rearrangement joins TRBV28 to TRBJ1-5; D uncertain. V dropped 5 bases and J dropped 0 bases, with 11 bases sitting between them. Germline V lookup: CDR1 MDHEN, CDR2 SYDVKM. The CDR3 runs to 15 residues. CDR3 in DNA: TGTGCCAGCAGTCATACAGACTATAGCAATCAGCCCCAGCATTTT. Its protein is CASSHTDYSNQPQHF.

This sequence joins TRBV7-2 and TRBJ1-5; D is unresolved. From germline, CDR1 is SGHTA and CDR2 FQGNSA. V lost 5 bases to trimming and J lost 3 bases, with 11 bases between them. The CDR3 covers 14 residues. CDR3 amino acids: CASSVDGSNQPQHF. CDR3 coding DNA: TGTGCCAGCAGCGTAGACGGGTCCAATCAGCCCCAGCATTTT.

The chain combines TRBV5-6 with TRBJ1-2, with unresolved D. The germline gives CDR1 SGHDT, CDR2 YYEEEE. V was clipped by 0 bases and J by 8 bases, with 11 bases between them. The CDR3 sequence is 13 residues long. CDR3 coding DNA: TGTGCCAGCAGCTTGGGACGGGAAAGCGGCTACACCTTC. It codes for CASSLGRESGYTF.

This chain connects TRBV19 to TRBJ2-7; a possible D gene is TRBD1 (6 bases). The length of the CDR3 is 14 residues. Looked up from germline, CDR1 is LNHDA and CDR2 is SQIVND (reference sequence). V was trimmed by 5 bases and J by 5 bases, leaving 16 bases between them. CDR3 amino acids: CASSRSQGVHEQYF. CDR3 coding DNA: TGTGCCAGTAGTCGCTCACAGGGCGTACACGAGCAGTACTTC.

The chain has TRBV19 and TRBJ1-1, with 7 bases that match TRBD1. Trimming at V came to 10 bases and at J to 0 bases, leaving 8 bases not matched to a gene. From germline, CDR1 is LNHDA and CDR2 SQIVND (reference sequence). The CDR3 totals 14 residues. For the CDR3, the DNA is TGTGCCACCCAGACAGGGTCGGTGAACACTGAAGCTTTCTTT. As protein: CATQTGSVNTEAFF. Variable domain in full (rest from reference TRBV19 and TRBJ1-1): DGGITQSPKYLFRKEGQNVTLSCEQNLNHDAMYWYRQDPGQGLRLIYYSQIVNDFQKGDIAEGYSVSREKKESFPLTVTSAQKNPTAFYLCATQTGSVNTEAFFGQGTRLTVV.

The chain combines TRBV10-2 with TRBJ1-6, with 7 bases matching TRBD1. Germline V gives CDR1 WSHSY, CDR2 SAAADI. After removal of 6 bases from V and 9 bases from J, the junction contained 8 bases not matched to a gene. This CDR3 is 14 amino acids long. The CDR3 DNA reads TGCGCCAGCAGCGGGGACAGCCGGGGTTCACCCCTCCACTTT. Encoded protein: CASSGDSRGSPLHF.